Included here is one T cell receptor beta chain sequence, with context. This table comes from immunoSEQ multiplex PCR, and its TCRdb copy is limited to in-frame clones, with some not included. This table holds 240,000 or so clones, approximately 95% found once. The data originate from a study of T cell responses to AZD1222 COVID-19 vaccine. Study-wide background: It was second doses at about 4 or about 12 weeks that were pooled.

Trimming took off 3 bases at V and 4 bases at J, with 12 bases between the two ends. The germline gives CDR1 MDHEN, CDR2 SYDVKM. The CDR3 sequence is 14 residues long. The TCR was taken from an adult in good health. The chain has TRBV28 and TRBJ1-2; D gene uncertain. The sequenced sample was peripheral blood, obtained on day 0 of AZD1222 vaccination. The CDR3 protein is CASSLREGGYGYTF. The CDR3 DNA is TGTGCCAGCAGTTTGAGGGAGGGCGGCTATGGCTACACCTTC.